The TCR beta chain under discussion was sequenced for a study (dated by TCRdb to between 2014 and 2017). Describing the broader study: The study set out to test whether tumor-infiltrating Tregs in breast cancer get recruited from blood Tregs or are instead converted in situ from other CD4+ T cell subsets.

Cells that were CD4+CD25+CD127-/low were isolated as Tregs. Tregs, naive and memory CD4+ T cells from tumor, blood and ipsilateral draining lymph nodes of about five breast cancer patients underwent full-length TCR alpha and beta sequencing. Tumor tissue and lymph nodes obtained from ipsilateral axillary dissection were perfused with PBS, minced and then digested with collagenase I and hyaluronidase. Ficoll density gradient centrifugation was used to isolate mononuclear cells from lymph nodes or from 50 to 60 ml of peripheral blood. FACS confirmed that the sorted cell populations were more than 90% pure. To note about this clonotype: Its target antigen remains unknown. No base-level quality is on record; no much larger clone is a single base apart.

Full-length TCR variable regions were amplified by 5' RACE PCR with constant-region reverse primers, and semi-nested PCR with Nested Universal Primer A was subsequently performed. The ReliaPrep RNA Cell Miniprep System was used to extract total RNA, which was then reverse transcribed into 5'RACE-ready cDNA with the SMARTer RACE 5'/3' Kit. An Illumina MiSeq was used to sequence the full-length TCR alpha and beta libraries, which had been barcoded with multiplex adaptors. Per the original workflow: Sequencing data were pooled across the five patients for each of nine subset-tissue groups and compared by unsupervised clustering of TCR gene usage. The Morisita-Horn index was used to calculate repertoire similarity, with shared sequences weighted by how much each contributed to each repertoire. Using fastp trimming at Q25 and MiXCR clonotype assembly, TCRdb reanalyzed the public sequencing data and kept in-frame beta chains. Rows are unified per CDR3 protein, each entry keeping the most common DNA and genes. The V and J calls and clone size are TCRdb's, not the authors'. The sample records some 40,000 distinct CDR3 sequences, 22% of which are singletons. The ten largest account for roughly 4.5% of the sample.

The investigation overall reported the following: The TCR alpha and beta sequences of tumor-infiltrating Tregs showed the greatest overlap with tumor naive CD4+ T cells, followed by blood naive CD4+ T cells. Tumor memory CD4+ T cell TCR gene usage clustered with blood and lymph node memory CD4+ cells and lymph node naive CD4+ cells. The validation in the larger cohort was limited to a single TCR beta V-J rearrangement instead of whole repertoires.

Sequencing used Tregs sorted from a lymph node. The origin of this receptor is a female donor with breast cancer.

The CDR3 loop reads CASSQRTGGMSHEQYF. The nucleotide sequence is TGTGCCAGCAGCCAGAGGACAGGGGGGATGTCCCACGAGCAGTACTTC. Recombination connected TRBV6-5 to TRBJ2-7; TRBD1 fits 10 bases in the junction. V is trimmed back by 6 bases and J by 5 bases, and the junction contains 13 bases that no gene match accounts for. According to the germline V gene, CDR1 reads MNHEY and CDR2 reads SVGAGI. The cysteine opens and the phenylalanine closes a CDR3 of 16 amino acids. CDR3 DNA is the only sequence kept; it has 48 bases, read in frame from the first base.